The clone carrying this TCR beta chain was seen at least ten times. The target antigen is unknown. In the same sample, other DNA sequences code for this CDR3. The CDR3 totals 15 residues. Trimming pared 2 bases from V and 0 bases from J, leaving 10 bases between. Original processing methods: The study took CDR3 differences across clinicopathological groups and made a distant-metastasis classifier for papillary thyroid cancer from them. Via MiXCR, TCRdb re-called the PCR reads. In this record, the V and J calls reflect TCRdb's handling and not the investigators' own analysis. The table lists tens of thousands of clones, around 20% of them singletons. Thyroid surgery was preceded by no treatment in any patient. The sample comes from a study of metastatic and nonmetastatic thyroid tumors. The wider study: Both malignant and benign thyroid patients supplied peripheral blood and tumor or nodule tissue samples, across which the repertoires of these patients were then compared.

Study conclusions and caveats: TCR beta diversity was reportedly significantly higher in malignant thyroid tumors than benign nodules, in blood and tumor.

The V and J genes are TRBV12-3 or TRBV12-4 and TRBJ1-1; D is undetermined. The clonotype comes from a female donor with papillary thyroid cancer or a benign thyroid nodule (not recorded which). Some clones in this sample may be carry-over from other donors' samples. Sample: blood. Written as DNA, the CDR3 is TGTGCCAGCAGTTTACATGGCAGACTGAACACTGAAGCTTTCTTT. It translates to CASSLHGRLNTEAFF.